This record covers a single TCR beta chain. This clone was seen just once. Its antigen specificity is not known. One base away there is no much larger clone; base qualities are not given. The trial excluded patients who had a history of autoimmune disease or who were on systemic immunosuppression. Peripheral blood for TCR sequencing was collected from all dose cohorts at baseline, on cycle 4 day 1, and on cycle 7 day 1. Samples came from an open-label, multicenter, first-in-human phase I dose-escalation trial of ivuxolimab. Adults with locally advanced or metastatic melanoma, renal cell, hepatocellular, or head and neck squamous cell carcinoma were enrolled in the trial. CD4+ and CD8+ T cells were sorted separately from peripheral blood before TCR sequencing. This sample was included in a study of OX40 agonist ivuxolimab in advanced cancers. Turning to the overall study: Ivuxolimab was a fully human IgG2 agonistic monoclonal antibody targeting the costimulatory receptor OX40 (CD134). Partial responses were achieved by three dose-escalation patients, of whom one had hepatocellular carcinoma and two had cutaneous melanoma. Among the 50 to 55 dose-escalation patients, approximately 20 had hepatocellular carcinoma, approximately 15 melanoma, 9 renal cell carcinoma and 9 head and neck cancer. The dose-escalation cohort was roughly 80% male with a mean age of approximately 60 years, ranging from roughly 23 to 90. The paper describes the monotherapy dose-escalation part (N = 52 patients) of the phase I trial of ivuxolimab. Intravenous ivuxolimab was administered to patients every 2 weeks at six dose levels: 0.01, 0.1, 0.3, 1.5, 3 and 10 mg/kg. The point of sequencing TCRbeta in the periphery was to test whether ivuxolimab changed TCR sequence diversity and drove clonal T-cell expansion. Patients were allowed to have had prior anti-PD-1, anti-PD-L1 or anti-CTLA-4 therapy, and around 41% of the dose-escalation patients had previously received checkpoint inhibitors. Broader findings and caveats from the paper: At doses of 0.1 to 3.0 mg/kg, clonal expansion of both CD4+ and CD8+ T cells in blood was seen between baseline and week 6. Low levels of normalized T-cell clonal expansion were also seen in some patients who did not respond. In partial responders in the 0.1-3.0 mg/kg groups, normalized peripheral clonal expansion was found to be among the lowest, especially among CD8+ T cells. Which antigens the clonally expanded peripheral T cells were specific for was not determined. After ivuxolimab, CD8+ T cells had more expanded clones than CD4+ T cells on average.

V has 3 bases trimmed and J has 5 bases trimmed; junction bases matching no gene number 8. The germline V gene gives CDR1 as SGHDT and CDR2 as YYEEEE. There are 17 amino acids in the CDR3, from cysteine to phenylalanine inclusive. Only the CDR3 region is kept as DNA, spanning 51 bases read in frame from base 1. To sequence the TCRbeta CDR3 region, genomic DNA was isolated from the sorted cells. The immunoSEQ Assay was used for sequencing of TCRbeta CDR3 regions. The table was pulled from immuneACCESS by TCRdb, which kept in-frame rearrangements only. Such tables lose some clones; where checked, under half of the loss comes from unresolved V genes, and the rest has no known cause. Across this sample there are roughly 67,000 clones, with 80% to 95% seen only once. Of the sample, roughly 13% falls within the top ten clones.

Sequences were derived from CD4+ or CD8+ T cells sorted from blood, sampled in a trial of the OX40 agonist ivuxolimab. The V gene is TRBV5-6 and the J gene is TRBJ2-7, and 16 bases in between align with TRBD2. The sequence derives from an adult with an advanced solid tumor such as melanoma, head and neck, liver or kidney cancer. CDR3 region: CASSSGTSGRESNEQYF. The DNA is TGTGCCAGCAGCTCGGGGACTAGCGGGAGGGAATCAAACGAGCAGTACTTC.